This is a list of T cell receptor beta chains from one sample in a study of T cell responses to AZD1222 COVID-19 vaccine. Repertoires were generated with immunoSEQ multiplex PCR, while TCRdb's copy carries only in-frame clones and drops some. The data show 100,000 to 140,000 clones, with about 92% seen just once and about 8.1% held by the top ten. Sequences were derived from peripheral blood, sampled 28 days after the second AZD1222 dose. All receptors come from an adult who received the AZD1222 COVID-19 vaccine. Each CDR3 is given with its conserved first and last residue. D genes are given only for firm matches. Only part of the rows carry a size: once, few, many, or a class if the clone is expanded.

clone_size	v_call	j_call	d_call	cdr3_aa
-	TRBV6-5	TRBJ2-7	TRBD1	CASSRDRAYEQYF
-	TRBV28	TRBJ1-4	-	CASSLQVGGANEKLFF
large	TRBV4-1	TRBJ2-2	-	CASSPLSGELFF
few	TRBV19	TRBJ2-7	-	CASSMAPGYEQYF
-	TRBV25-1	TRBJ1-5	-	CASSGTGFNQPQHF
-	TRBV28	TRBJ1-5	TRBD1	CASSSRAGGFYQPQHF
-	TRBV3-1/TRBV3-2	TRBJ2-3	TRBD2	CASSQVRGRQDTQYF
-	TRBV3-1/TRBV3-2	TRBJ2-7	-	CASSQYYRDEQYF
once	TRBV19	TRBJ1-3	-	CASSPRDGGNTIYF
-	TRBV24-1	TRBJ2-3	-	CATSEGGPGTDTQYF
-	TRBV12-3/TRBV12-4	TRBJ1-5	TRBD1	CASRQGSNQPQHF
once	TRBV24-1	TRBJ2-1	TRBD2	CATSRAGGLSATHYNEQFF